The present T cell receptor (beta chain) was sequenced within a study of control samples from healthy donors and cancer patients. This CDR3 has 13 amino acids. V shed 7 bases and J shed 3 bases, with 13 bases lying between them. CDR1 and CDR2 from the germline V gene are SNHLY and FYNNEI. Generated by immunoSEQ multiplex PCR, the TCRdb table keeps only in-frame clones and is missing some. The sample holds under 200,000 clones, 96% seen once. The gene calls are TRBV2 and TRBJ2-7, with a weak D call TRBD1 (5 bases). This TCR was recovered from a woman in her twenties or thirties in good health. What was sequenced was blood. This CDR3 is CASKGQMDYEQYF. The CDR3 DNA follows: TGTGCCAGCAAGGGGCAGATGGACTACGAGCAGTACTTC.